These T cell receptor beta chains were read from a single sample in a study of post-analysis software for immune sequencing data. A single record per CDR3 protein comes from TCRdb applying MiXCR to the PCR reads. The sample lists hundreds of thousands of distinct CDR3 sequences, roughly 50% seen once, with approximately 4.3% in the top ten. Sample: blood. These TCRs come from a girl aged 10-17 years with multiple sclerosis. The CDR3 runs from the conserved cysteine through the conserved F or W. The order of the fields is V gene, J gene, D gene, CDR3 protein. D genes are given only for firm matches.

TRBV6-5	TRBJ2-7	NA	CASSYSPGQGKYEQYF
TRBV3-1	TRBJ2-6	NA	CASSPFKGRHRTSGANVLTF
TRBV3-1	TRBJ1-2	NA	CASSQGWRPPSNYGYTF
TRBV29-1	TRBJ2-5	TRBD1	CSVPGQGAGETQYF
TRBV5-1	TRBJ2-2	NA	CASRGGGRPNTGELFF
TRBV7-3	TRBJ2-5	NA	CASSLYGETQYF
TRBV4-1	TRBJ1-1	TRBD1	CASSQGPAVQGAEAFF
TRBV29-1	TRBJ1-4	TRBD1	CSVAGQGARVEKLFF
TRBV4-2	TRBJ2-7	NA	CASSLGSSSSYEQYF
TRBV7-6	TRBJ2-5	TRBD1	CASSQLGGQGSRETQYF
TRBV12-3/TRBV12-4	TRBJ2-3	TRBD2	CASRMGLAGGGTDTQYF
TRBV6-5	TRBJ2-7	NA	CASSPRKTVQSSYEQYF
TRBV12-3/TRBV12-4	TRBJ2-7	NA	CASSLRAAYEQYF
TRBV29-1	TRBJ2-7	NA	CSVEDGPGYEQYF
TRBV29-1	TRBJ1-1	NA	CSAEGGFEAFF
TRBV6-5	TRBJ2-1	TRBD2	CASSFGGEYTEQFF
TRBV12-3/TRBV12-4	TRBJ2-3	NA	CASRELAEATDTQYF
TRBV6-1	TRBJ1-4	TRBD1	CASSQGQGFATNEKLFF
TRBV7-3	TRBJ2-3	NA	CASSLQGLGPQDTQYF
TRBV12-3/TRBV12-4	NA	NA	CASSDGDFYRETQYF
TRBV3-1	TRBJ2-1	TRBD2	CASSRASGAGGRWQFF
TRBV6-6	TRBJ1-5	NA	CASSYGGQPQHF
TRBV5-1	TRBJ2-5	NA	CASSLAATGETQYF
TRBV5-6	TRBJ2-5	NA	CASRAQETQYF
TRBV4-1	TRBJ2-1	TRBD2	CASSQDRASGGYQFF
TRBV29-1	TRBJ2-1	NA	CSVDGPYSYNEQFF
TRBV14	TRBJ2-6	NA	CASSHVGQTSGANVLTF
TRBV29-1	TRBJ1-2	TRBD1	CSVGGQALTF
TRBV3-1	TRBJ1-4	TRBD1	CASSPRTGGAGTNEKLFF
TRBV7-8	TRBJ1-2	NA	CASSLGIGEDYGYTF
TRBV10-2	TRBJ2-4	NA	CASRESGWAKNIQYF
TRBV5-1	TRBJ1-1	NA	CASSFATNTEAFF
TRBV20-1	TRBJ2-5	TRBD2	CSARLPGGPQETQYF
TRBV3-1	NA	NA	CASSQHRPYEQYF
TRBV9	TRBJ2-3	NA	CASSGKVGPTRTDTQYF
TRBV20-1	TRBJ1-2	NA	CSASRGDICYGYTF
TRBV10-2	TRBJ2-5	NA	CASSREGQQETQYF
TRBV7-2	TRBJ2-3	TRBD2	CASSSTSGGADTQYF
TRBV30	TRBJ2-1	TRBD1	CAWSTRTGDEQFF
TRBV12-3/TRBV12-4	TRBJ1-1	NA	CASSDQGSNTEAFF
TRBV5-1	TRBJ2-2	NA	CASSLTINTGELFF
TRBV5-1	TRBJ2-3	TRBD2	CASSLAASGMHTQYF